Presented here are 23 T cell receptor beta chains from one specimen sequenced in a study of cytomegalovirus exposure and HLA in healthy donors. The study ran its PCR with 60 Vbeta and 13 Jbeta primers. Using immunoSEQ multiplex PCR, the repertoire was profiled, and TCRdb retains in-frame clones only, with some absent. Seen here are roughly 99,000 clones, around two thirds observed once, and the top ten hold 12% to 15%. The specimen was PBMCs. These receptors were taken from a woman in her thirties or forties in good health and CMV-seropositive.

The CDR3 DNA reads as TGCGCCAGCAGCTTGATGCAGGGGTCTGGGGCCAACGTCCTGACTTTC. It yields the protein CASSLMQGSGANVLTF. This sequence joins TRBV5-1 and TRBJ2-6; possible D gene TRBD1, 6 bases. The CDR3 runs 16 residues. The germline V and J ends were trimmed by 1 base and 1 base, with 9 bases remaining between them. CDR1 and CDR2 from the germline V gene are SGHRS and YFSETQ.

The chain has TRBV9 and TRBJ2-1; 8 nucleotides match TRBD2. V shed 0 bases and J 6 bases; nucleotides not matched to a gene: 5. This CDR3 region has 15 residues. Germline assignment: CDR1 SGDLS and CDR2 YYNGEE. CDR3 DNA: TGTGCCAGCAGCGTAGAAGCGGGGGCCCTCAATGAGCAGTTCTTC. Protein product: CASSVEAGALNEQFF. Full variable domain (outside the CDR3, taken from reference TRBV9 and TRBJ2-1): DSGVTQTPKHLITATGQRVTLRCSPRSGDLSVYWYQQSLDQGLQFLIQYYNGEERAKGNILERFSAQQFPDLHSELNLSSLELGDSALYFCASSVEAGALNEQFFGPGTRLTVL.

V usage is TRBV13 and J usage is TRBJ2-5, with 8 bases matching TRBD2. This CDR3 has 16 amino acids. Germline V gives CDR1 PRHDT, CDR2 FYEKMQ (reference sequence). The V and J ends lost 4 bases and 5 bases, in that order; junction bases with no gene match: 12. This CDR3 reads CASSSKKTSVTETQYF. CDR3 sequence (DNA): TGTGCCAGCAGCTCCAAGAAGACTAGCGTGACCGAGACCCAGTACTTC. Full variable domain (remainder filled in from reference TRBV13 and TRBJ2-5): AAGVIQSPRHLIKEKRETATLKCYPIPRHDTVYWYQQGPGQDPQFLISFYEKMQSDKGSIPDRFSAQQFSDYHSELNMSSLELGDSALYFCASSSKKTSVTETQYFGPGTRLLVL.

CDR3 coding DNA: TGTGCCAGCACTCCGGGGGTTGGCGGGGAGCTGTTTTTT. Protein sequence: CASTPGVGGELFF. The chain has TRBV6-5 and TRBJ2-2; maybe TRBD2 (6 bases). V was trimmed by 7 bases and J by 7 bases, leaving 13 bases between them. CDR3 length: 13 amino acids. Germline V gene sequence: CDR1 MNHEY, CDR2 SVGAGI.

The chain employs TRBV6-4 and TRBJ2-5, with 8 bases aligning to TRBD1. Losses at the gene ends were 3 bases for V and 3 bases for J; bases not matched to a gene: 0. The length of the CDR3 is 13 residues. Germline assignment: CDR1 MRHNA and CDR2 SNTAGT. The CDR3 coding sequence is TGTGCCAGCAGTGAGACAGGGGAAGAGACCCAGTACTTC. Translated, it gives CASSETGEETQYF.

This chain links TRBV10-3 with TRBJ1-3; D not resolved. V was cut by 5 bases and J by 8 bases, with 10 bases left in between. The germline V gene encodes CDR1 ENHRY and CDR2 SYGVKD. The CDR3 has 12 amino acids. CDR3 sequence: CAISSKRYTIYF. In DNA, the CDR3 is TGTGCCATCAGTTCCAAGCGGTACACCATATATTTT.

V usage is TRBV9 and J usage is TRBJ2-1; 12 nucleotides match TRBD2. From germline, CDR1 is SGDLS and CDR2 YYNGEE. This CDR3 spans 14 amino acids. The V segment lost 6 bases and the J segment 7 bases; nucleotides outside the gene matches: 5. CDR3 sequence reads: CASNLAGGRNEQFF. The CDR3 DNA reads TGTGCCAGCAATCTAGCGGGGGGGCGGAATGAGCAGTTCTTC.

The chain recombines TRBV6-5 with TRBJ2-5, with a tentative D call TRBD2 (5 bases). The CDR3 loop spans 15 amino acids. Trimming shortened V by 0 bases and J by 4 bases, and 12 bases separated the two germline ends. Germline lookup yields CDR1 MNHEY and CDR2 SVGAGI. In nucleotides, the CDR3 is TGTGCCAGCAGTTACTCGGCGGGCGGAGGAGAGACCCAGTACTTC. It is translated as CASSYSAGGGETQYF.

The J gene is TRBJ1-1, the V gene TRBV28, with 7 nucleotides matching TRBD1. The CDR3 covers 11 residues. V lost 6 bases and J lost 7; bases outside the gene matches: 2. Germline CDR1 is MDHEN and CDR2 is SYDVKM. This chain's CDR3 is CASRYRGEAFF. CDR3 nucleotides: TGTGCCAGCAGATACAGGGGTGAAGCTTTCTTT.

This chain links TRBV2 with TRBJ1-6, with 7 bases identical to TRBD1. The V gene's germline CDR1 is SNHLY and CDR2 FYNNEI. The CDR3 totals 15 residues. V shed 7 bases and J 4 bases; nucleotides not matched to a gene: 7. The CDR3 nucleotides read TGTGCCAGCATCTGGGGACAGCTGTATAATTCACCCCTCCACTTT. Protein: CASIWGQLYNSPLHF.

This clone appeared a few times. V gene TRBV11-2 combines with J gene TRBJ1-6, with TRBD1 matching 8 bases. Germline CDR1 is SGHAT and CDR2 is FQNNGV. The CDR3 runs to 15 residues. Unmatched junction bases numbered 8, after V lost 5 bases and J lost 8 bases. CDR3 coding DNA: TGTGCCAGCAGCACGACTCAGGGGGCTGATTCACCCCTCCACTTT. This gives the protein CASSTTQGADSPLHF.

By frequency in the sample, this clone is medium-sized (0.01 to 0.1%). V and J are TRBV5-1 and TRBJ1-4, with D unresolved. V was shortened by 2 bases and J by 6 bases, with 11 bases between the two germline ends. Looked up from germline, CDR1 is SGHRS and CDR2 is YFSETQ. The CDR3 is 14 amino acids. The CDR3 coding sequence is TGCGCCAGCAGCTTTCGGGAGGACGATGAAAAACTGTTTTTT. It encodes CASSFREDDEKLFF.

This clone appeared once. The CDR3 protein is CASSGYRKGYTF. The CDR3 nucleotides read TGTGCCAGCAGCGGGTACAGAAAGGGCTACACCTTC. The V call is TRBV7-6, the J call TRBJ1-2; D uncertain. V gave up 5 bases and J gave up 8 bases, with 12 bases separating them. Germline lookup yields CDR1 SGHVS and CDR2 FNYEAQ. This CDR3 spans 12 amino acids.

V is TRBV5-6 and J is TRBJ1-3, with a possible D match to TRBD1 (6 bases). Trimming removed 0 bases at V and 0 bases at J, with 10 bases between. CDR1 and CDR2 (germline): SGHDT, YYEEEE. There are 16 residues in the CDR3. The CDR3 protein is CASSLGPGHSGNTIYF. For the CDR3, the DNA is TGTGCCAGCAGCTTGGGTCCGGGACACTCTGGAAACACCATATATTTT.

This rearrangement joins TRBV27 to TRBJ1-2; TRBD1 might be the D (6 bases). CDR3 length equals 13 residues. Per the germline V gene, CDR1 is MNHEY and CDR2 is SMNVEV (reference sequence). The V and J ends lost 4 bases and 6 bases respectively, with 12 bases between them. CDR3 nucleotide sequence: TGTGCCAGCAGTTGGGGCAGGGGAAATGGCTACACCTTC. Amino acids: CASSWGRGNGYTF.

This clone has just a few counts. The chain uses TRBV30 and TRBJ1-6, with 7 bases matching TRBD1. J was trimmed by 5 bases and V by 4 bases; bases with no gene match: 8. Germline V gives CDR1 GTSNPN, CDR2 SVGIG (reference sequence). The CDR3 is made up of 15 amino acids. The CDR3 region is CAWTQGERNNSPLHF. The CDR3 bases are TGTGCCTGGACCCAGGGGGAGAGGAATAATTCACCCCTCCACTTT.

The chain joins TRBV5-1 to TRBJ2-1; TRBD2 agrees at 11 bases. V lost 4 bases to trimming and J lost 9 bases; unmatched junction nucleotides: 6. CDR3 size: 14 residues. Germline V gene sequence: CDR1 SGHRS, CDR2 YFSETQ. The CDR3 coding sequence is TGCGCCAGCAGCCACGGGACTAGCGGAATTGAGCAGTTCTTC. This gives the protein CASSHGTSGIEQFF.

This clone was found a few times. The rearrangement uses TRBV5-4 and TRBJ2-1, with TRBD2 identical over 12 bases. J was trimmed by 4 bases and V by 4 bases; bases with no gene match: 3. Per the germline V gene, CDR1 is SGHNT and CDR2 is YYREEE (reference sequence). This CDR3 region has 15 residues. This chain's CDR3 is CASSQTSGGYNEQFF. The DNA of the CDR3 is TGTGCCAGCAGCCAGACTAGCGGGGGTTACAATGAGCAGTTCTTC.

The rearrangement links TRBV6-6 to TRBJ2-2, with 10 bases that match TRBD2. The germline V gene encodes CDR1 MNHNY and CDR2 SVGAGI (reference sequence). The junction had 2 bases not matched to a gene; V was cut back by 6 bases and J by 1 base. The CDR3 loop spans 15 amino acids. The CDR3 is CASRERGGNTGELFF. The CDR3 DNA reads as TGTGCCAGCAGGGAGCGGGGGGGGAACACCGGGGAGCTGTTTTTT.

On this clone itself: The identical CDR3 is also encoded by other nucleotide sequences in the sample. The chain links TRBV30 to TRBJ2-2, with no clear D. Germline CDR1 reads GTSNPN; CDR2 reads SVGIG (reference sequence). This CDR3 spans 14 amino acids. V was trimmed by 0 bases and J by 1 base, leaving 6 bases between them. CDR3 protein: CAWSVSRNTGELFF. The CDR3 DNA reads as TGTGCCTGGAGTGTATCTAGGAACACCGGGGAGCTGTTTTTT.

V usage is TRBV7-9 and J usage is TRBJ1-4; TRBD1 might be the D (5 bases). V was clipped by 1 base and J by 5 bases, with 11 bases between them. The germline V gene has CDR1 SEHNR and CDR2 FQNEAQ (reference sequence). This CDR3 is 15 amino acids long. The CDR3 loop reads CASSLGRDYNEKLFF. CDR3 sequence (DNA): TGTGCCAGCAGCTTAGGCAGGGACTACAATGAAAAACTGTTTTTT.

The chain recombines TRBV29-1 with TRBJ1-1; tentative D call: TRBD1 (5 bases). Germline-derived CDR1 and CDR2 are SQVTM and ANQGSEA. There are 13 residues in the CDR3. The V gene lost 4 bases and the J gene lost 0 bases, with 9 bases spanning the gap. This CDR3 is CSVVGHMNTEAFF. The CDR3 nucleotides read TGCAGCGTTGTCGGACACATGAACACTGAAGCTTTCTTT. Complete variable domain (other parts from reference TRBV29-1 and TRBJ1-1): SAVISQKPSRDICQRGTSLTIQCQVDSQVTMMFWYRQQPGQSLTLIATANQGSEATYESGFVIDKFPISRPNLTFSTLTVSNMSPEDSSIYLCSVVGHMNTEAFFGQGTRLTVV.

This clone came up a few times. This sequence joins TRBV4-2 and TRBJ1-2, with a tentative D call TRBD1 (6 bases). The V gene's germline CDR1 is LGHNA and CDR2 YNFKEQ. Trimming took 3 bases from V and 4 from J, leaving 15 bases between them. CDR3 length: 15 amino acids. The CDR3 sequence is CASSQGKQGAYGYTF. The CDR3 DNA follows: TGTGCCAGCAGCCAGGGGAAACAGGGTGCCTATGGCTACACCTTC.